Below are 22 T cell receptor beta chains sequenced from a single sample in a study of blood T cell repertoires in COVID-19 (dated by TCRdb to about 2020). Libraries were made using the immunoSEQ multiplex PCR assay. TCRdb holds this immuneACCESS table with in-frame rearrangements only. Some clones are missing; in checked studies, unresolved V genes explain under half, and the rest has no known cause. This sample holds approximately 70,000 clones; about 91% were observed only once. Less than 15% of the sample rests with the top ten. Sequenced input: peripheral blood. The source of these receptors is a human donor with active COVID-19. The donor label of this sample is uncertain.

This clone appeared a few times. V usage is TRBV18 and J usage is TRBJ2-7; 7 bases agree with TRBD2. V gave up 3 bases and J gave up 4 bases; unmatched junction bases: 6. Germline V gene sequence: CDR1 KGHSH, CDR2 LQKENI. The CDR3 totals 14 residues. The chain's CDR3 is CASSPPGGGYEQYF. The CDR3 nucleotides read TGTGCCAGCTCACCTCCGGGAGGTGGATACGAGCAGTACTTC.

This clone was picked up one time. The CDR3: CASSLYQGADTDTQYF. The CDR3 DNA reads TGTGCCAGCAGCTTATATCAGGGGGCGGACACAGATACGCAGTATTTT. The chain combines TRBV7-8 with TRBJ2-3, with 8 positions matching TRBD1. Per the germline V gene, CDR1 is SGHVS and CDR2 is FQNEAQ. The CDR3 runs 16 residues. V gave up 2 bases and J gave up 2 bases; unmatched junction bases: 6. The whole variable domain, remainder taken from reference TRBV7-8 and TRBJ2-3, is GAGVSQSPRYKVAKRGQDVALRCDPISGHVSLFWYQQALGQGPEFLTYFQNEAQLDKSGLPSDRFFAERPEGSVSTLKIQRTQQEDSAVYLCASSLYQGADTDTQYFGPGTRLTVL.

The chain combines TRBV5-1 with TRBJ2-7, with D possibly being TRBD2 (6 bases). Trimming stripped 0 bases from V and 9 bases from J, with 13 bases between. This CDR3 has 13 amino acids. Germline V gives CDR1 SGHRS, CDR2 YFSETQ. The CDR3 coding sequence is TGCGCCAGCAGCTTGGCCTCGGGAGAAGCGCAGTACTTC. Its protein is CASSLASGEAQYF.

The V gene is TRBV5-1, the J gene TRBJ2-1, with 10 bases that match TRBD2. Germline V gene sequence: CDR1 SGHRS, CDR2 YFSETQ. The CDR3 covers 16 residues. With 0 bases clipped from V and 4 bases from J, the junction kept 4 bases outside the gene matches. This CDR3 reads CASSLGSSGSYNEQFF. CDR3 coding DNA: TGCGCCAGCAGCTTGGGTTCTAGCGGGAGTTACAATGAGCAGTTCTTC.

This sequence joins TRBV19 and TRBJ2-3; 9 nucleotides agree with TRBD1. The CDR3 covers 16 residues. Germline lookup yields CDR1 LNHDA and CDR2 SQIVND (reference sequence). The V segment lost 6 bases and the J segment 2 bases; nucleotides outside the gene matches: 9. CDR3 nucleotides: TGTGCCAGTAGGTCCGAGACAGGGGGAAACACAGATACGCAGTATTTT. It translates to CASRSETGGNTDTQYF.

The J gene is TRBJ1-1, the V gene TRBV4-2; D not certain. CDR1 and CDR2 (germline): LGHNA, YNFKEQ. The CDR3 totals 13 residues. Trimming cost V 0 bases and J 8 bases, with 10 bases left between them. CDR3 DNA sequence: TGTGCCAGCAGCCAAGATCTCGAACAGGAAGCTTTCTTT. Translated: CASSQDLEQEAFF.

This clone was seen a handful of times. The chain carries TRBV4-2 and TRBJ1-5; a possible D gene is TRBD1 (6 bases). This CDR3 is 18 amino acids long. The germline V gene encodes CDR1 LGHNA and CDR2 YNFKEQ. The V end lost 0 bases, the J end lost 0 bases, and 15 bases lay between the germline ends. The chain's CDR3 is CASSQEGARAYSNQPQHF. CDR3 DNA sequence: TGTGCCAGCAGCCAAGAGGGGGCAAGGGCTTATAGCAATCAGCCCCAGCATTTT.

This clone has a single count. The chain couples TRBV24-1 to TRBJ2-5, with TRBD2 identical over 8 bases. Germline V gene lookup returns CDR1 KGHDR and CDR2 SFDVKD. With V trimmed by 5 bases and J by 7 bases, 2 bases remained unmatched. There are 12 residues in the CDR3. The CDR3 loop reads CATSGTSGTQYF. CDR3 DNA sequence: TGTGCCACCAGTGGCACTAGCGGGACCCAGTACTTC.

The chain couples TRBV13 to TRBJ1-6; D gene ambiguous. V shed 2 bases and J shed 0 bases, with 11 bases lying between them. The CDR3 sequence is 17 residues long. Germline V lookup: CDR1 PRHDT, CDR2 FYEKMQ (reference sequence). The CDR3 DNA sequence: TGTGCCAGCAGCTTATGGAGGATGAGCTCCTATAATTCACCCCTCCACTTT. Its translation: CASSLWRMSSYNSPLHF.

This clone has only one observation. This sequence joins TRBV3-1 (or the pseudogene TRBV3-2) and TRBJ2-2; 13 nucleotides align to TRBD2. J gave up 8 bases and V 6 bases, and 3 bases lay outside the gene matches. Germline V gives CDR1 LGHDT, CDR2 YNNKEL (reference sequence). The CDR3 is 14 amino acids. The CDR3 loop is CASRGLAGSGELFF. In DNA, the CDR3 is TGTGCCAGCAGGGGACTAGCGGGGTCTGGGGAGCTGTTTTTT.

The gene calls are TRBV27 and TRBJ1-2; weak D call: TRBD1 (5 bases). Trimming took off 2 bases at V and 3 bases at J, with 7 bases between the two ends. The germline V gene has CDR1 MNHEY and CDR2 SMNVEV (reference sequence). The CDR3 is made up of 13 amino acids. In DNA, the CDR3 is TGTGCCAGCAGTTTAAAGGGGTACTATGGCTACACCTTC. Encoded protein: CASSLKGYYGYTF.

The chain combines TRBV10-3 with TRBJ2-1; unclear D gene. This CDR3 region has 11 residues. The germline gives CDR1 ENHRY, CDR2 SYGVKD. Between the trimmed V and J ends, which lost 5 bases and 6 bases, there was a span of 5 bases. CDR3 sequence: CAISKSNEQFF. The DNA of the CDR3 is TGTGCCATCAGTAAGAGCAATGAGCAGTTCTTC.

The chain uses TRBV19 and TRBJ2-7, with 9 bases fitting TRBD1. Trimming cost V 3 bases and J 2 bases; bases outside gene matches: 2. The CDR3 is 14 amino acids. CDR1 and CDR2 from the germline V gene are LNHDA and SQIVND (reference sequence). In DNA form, the CDR3 reads TGTGCCAGTAGTATTCGGACAGGGGCCTACGAGCAGTACTTC. Its protein is CASSIRTGAYEQYF. Full variable domain (outside the CDR3, taken from reference TRBV19 and TRBJ2-7): DGGITQSPKYLFRKEGQNVTLSCEQNLNHDAMYWYRQDPGQGLRLIYYSQIVNDFQKGDIAEGYSVSREKKESFPLTVTSAQKNPTAFYLCASSIRTGAYEQYFGPGTRLTVT.

The V gene is TRBV19, the J gene TRBJ1-5; the D gene is possibly TRBD1 (6 bases). The germline CDR1 and CDR2 sequences are LNHDA and SQIVND (reference sequence). Deletions cut 4 bases from V and 8 bases from J, with 15 bases between. This CDR3 has 14 amino acids. In DNA, the CDR3 is TGTGCCAGTAGTACCTCTCAGGGGAGCAAGCCCCAGCATTTT. Translation gives CASSTSQGSKPQHF.

This sequence joins TRBV19 and TRBJ1-4; TRBD1 agrees at 10 bases. With V trimmed by 10 bases and J by 4 bases, 9 bases remained unmatched. The CDR3 consists of 15 residues. Germline V CDR1 and CDR2: LNHDA, SQIVND (reference sequence). DNA for the CDR3: TGTGCCACCAGGGACAGGGGAGCCGATAATGAAAAACTGTTTTTT. Amino acids: CATRDRGADNEKLFF.

The chain joins TRBV5-4 to TRBJ2-7; 8 positions match TRBD1. The J segment lost 0 bases and the V segment lost 2 bases, leaving 7 bases of the junction unmatched. Germline assignment: CDR1 SGHNT and CDR2 YYREEE (reference sequence). The CDR3 consists of 16 residues. This chain's CDR3 is CASSFPGGGSSYEQYF. The CDR3 DNA reads as TGTGCCAGCAGCTTCCCAGGGGGCGGAAGCTCCTACGAGCAGTACTTC. The whole variable domain, remainder taken from reference TRBV5-4 and TRBJ2-7, is ETGVTQSPTHLIKTRGQQVTLRCSSQSGHNTVSWYQQALGQGPQFIFQYYREEENGRGNFPPRFSGLQFPNYSSELNVNALELDDSALYLCASSFPGGGSSYEQYFGPGTRLTVT.

The chain links TRBV7-2 to TRBJ2-7; D gene uncertain. Trimming removed 2 bases from V and 3 bases from J, with 5 bases in between. Germline assignment: CDR1 SGHTA and CDR2 FQGNSA. CDR3 size: 12 residues. The CDR3 reads CASSLTGYEQYF. DNA for the CDR3: TGTGCCAGCAGCTTAACCGGCTACGAGCAGTACTTC.

This chain uses TRBV18 with TRBJ1-3; D is unclear. The CDR3 length is 12 residues. Germline-derived CDR1 and CDR2 are KGHSH and LQKENI. V dropped 0 bases and J dropped 8 bases, with 5 bases sitting between them. The CDR3 DNA reads as TGTGCCAGCTCACCACCGTTAGACACCATATATTTT. It yields the protein CASSPPLDTIYF. The full variable domain, its missing parts supplied by reference TRBV18 and TRBJ1-3, is NAGVMQNPRHLVRRRGQEARLRCSPMKGHSHVYWYRQLPEEGLKFMVYLQKENIIDESGMPKERFSAEFPKEGPSILRIQQVVRGDSAAYFCASSPPLDTIYFGEGSWLTVV.

The J gene is TRBJ2-7, the V gene TRBV5-4; D gene uncertain. The CDR3 covers 16 residues. Looked up from germline, CDR1 is SGHNT and CDR2 is YYREEE (reference sequence). The V end lost 4 bases, the J end lost 0 bases, and 17 bases lay between the germline ends. CDR3: CASSPGSRLSSYEQYF. The CDR3 nucleotides read TGTGCCAGCAGCCCGGGTAGCAGACTGAGCTCCTACGAGCAGTACTTC.

This clone was recorded only once. The chain uses TRBV28 and TRBJ2-7; possible D gene TRBD1, 6 bases. CDR3 length equals 11 residues. Germline CDR1 and CDR2: MDHEN and SYDVKM. Trimming shortened V by 6 bases and J by 10 bases, and 13 bases separated the two germline ends. Here the CDR3 DNA reads TGTGCCAGCAGACGTCTGGGGGCCCAGTACTTC. Translating it yields CASRRLGAQYF. Full variable domain (rest looked up from reference TRBV28 and TRBJ2-7): DVKVTQSSRYLVKRTGEKVFLECVQDMDHENMFWYRQDPGLGLRLIYFSYDVKMKEKGDIPEGYSVSREKKERFSLILESASTNQTSMYLCASRRLGAQYFGPGTRLTVT.

The chain is built from TRBV18 and TRBJ2-7; maybe TRBD2 (5 bases). V was trimmed by 3 bases and J by 5 bases, leaving 11 bases between them. The length of the CDR3 is 13 residues. The germline CDR1 and CDR2 sequences are KGHSH and LQKENI. This CDR3 reads CASSPGLRDEQYF. CDR3 DNA sequence: TGTGCCAGCTCACCCGGACTTAGGGACGAGCAGTACTTC.

The chain recombines TRBV21-1 with TRBJ1-4; TRBD1 is taken as the D call from the table, unchecked against the DNA. TRBV21-1 is listed as a pseudogene. The CDR3 has 16 residues. CDR3 DNA sequence: TGTGCCAACGACCCGGGACAGGGGGCCTTTTGTGAAAAACTGTTTTTT. This translates into CANDPGQGAFCEKLFF.